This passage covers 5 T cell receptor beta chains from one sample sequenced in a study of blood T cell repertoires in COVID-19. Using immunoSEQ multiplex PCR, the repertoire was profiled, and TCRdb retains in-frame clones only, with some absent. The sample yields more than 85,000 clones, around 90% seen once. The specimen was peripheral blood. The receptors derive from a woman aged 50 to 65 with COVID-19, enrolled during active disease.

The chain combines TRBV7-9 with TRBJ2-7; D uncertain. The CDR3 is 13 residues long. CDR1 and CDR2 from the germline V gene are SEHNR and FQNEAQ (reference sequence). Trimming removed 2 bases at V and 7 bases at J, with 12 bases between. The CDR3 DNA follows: TGTGCCAGCAGCTTACCGCCAGGCGAAGAGCAGTACTTC. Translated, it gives CASSLPPGEEQYF.

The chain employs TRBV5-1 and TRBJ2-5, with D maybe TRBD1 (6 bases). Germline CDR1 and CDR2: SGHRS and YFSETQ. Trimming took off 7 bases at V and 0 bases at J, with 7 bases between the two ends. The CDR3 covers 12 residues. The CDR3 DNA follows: TGCGCCAGCCGACAGGACCAAGAGACCCAGTACTTC. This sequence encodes CASRQDQETQYF.

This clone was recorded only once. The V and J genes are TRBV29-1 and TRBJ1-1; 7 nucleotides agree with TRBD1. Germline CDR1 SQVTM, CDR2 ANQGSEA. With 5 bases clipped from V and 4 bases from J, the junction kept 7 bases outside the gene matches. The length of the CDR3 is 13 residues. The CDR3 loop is CSVKGTVGTEAFF. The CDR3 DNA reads TGCAGCGTTAAGGGGACAGTCGGCACTGAAGCTTTCTTT. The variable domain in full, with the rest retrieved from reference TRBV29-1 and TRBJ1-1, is SAVISQKPSRDICQRGTSLTIQCQVDSQVTMMFWYRQQPGQSLTLIATANQGSEATYESGFVIDKFPISRPNLTFSTLTVSNMSPEDSSIYLCSVKGTVGTEAFFGQGTRLTVV.

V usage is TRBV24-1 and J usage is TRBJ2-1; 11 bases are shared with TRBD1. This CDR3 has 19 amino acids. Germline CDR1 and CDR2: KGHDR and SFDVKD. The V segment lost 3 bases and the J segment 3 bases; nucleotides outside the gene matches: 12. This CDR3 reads CATSDGPRAGTGGYNEQFF. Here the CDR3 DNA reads TGTGCCACCAGTGATGGACCGAGAGCGGGGACAGGGGGCTACAATGAGCAGTTCTTC.

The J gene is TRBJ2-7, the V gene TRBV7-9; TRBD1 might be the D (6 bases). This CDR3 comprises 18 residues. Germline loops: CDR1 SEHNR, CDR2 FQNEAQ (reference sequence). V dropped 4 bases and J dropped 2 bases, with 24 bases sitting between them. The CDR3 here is CASSSSRGFAKTPYEQYF. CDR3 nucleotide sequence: TGTGCCAGCAGCTCTTCTAGGGGGTTCGCGAAGACACCCTACGAGCAGTACTTC.